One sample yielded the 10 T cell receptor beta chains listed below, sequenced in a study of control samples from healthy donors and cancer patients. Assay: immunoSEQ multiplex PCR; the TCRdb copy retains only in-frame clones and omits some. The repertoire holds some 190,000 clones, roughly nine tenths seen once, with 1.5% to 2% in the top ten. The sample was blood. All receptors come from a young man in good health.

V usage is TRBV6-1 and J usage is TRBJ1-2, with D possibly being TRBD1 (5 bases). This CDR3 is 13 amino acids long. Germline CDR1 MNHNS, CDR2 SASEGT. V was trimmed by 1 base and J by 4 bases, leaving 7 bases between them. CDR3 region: CASSEGQSYGYTF. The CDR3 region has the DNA TGTGCCAGCAGTGAAGGACAGAGCTATGGCTACACCTTC.

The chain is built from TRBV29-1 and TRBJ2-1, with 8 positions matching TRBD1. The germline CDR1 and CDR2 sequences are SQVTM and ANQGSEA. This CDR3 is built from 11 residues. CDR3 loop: CSQGRGLEQFF. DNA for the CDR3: TGCAGTCAAGGCAGGGGGCTTGAGCAGTTCTTC.

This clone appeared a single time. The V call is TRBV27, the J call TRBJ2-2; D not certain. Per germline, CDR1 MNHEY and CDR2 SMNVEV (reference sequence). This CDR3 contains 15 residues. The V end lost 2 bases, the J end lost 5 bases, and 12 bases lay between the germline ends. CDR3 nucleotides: TGTGCCAGCAGTTTAATGGACGTCAGTACCGGGGAGCTGTTTTTT. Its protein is CASSLMDVSTGELFF.

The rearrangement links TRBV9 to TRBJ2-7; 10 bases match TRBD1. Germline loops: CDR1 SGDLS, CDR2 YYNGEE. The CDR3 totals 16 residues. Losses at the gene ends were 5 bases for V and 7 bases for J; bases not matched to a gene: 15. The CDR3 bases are TGTGCCAGCAGGAACCGGGACAGGGGATCTTCGAGGGAGCAGTACTTC. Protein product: CASRNRDRGSSREQYF.

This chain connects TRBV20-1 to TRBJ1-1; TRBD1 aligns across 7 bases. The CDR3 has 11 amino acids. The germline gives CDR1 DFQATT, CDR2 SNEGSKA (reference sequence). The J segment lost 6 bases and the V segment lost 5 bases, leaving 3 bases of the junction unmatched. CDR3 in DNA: TGCAGTGCTTCGACAGGGCCTGAAGCTTTCTTT. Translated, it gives CSASTGPEAFF.

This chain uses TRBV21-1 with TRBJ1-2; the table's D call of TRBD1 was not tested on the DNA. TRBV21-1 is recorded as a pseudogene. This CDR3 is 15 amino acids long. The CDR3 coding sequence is TGTGCCAGCAGCGGCCGGGACAGGGGGCGGAAGGGCTACACCTTC. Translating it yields CASSGRDRGRKGYTF.

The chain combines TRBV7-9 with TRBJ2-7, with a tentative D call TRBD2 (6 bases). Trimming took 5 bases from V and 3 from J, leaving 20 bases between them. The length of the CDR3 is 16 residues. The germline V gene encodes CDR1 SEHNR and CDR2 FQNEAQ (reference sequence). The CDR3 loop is CASSPSFRGINYEQYF. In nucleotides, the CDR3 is TGTGCCAGCAGCCCCTCCTTTCGGGGGATAAACTACGAGCAGTACTTC.

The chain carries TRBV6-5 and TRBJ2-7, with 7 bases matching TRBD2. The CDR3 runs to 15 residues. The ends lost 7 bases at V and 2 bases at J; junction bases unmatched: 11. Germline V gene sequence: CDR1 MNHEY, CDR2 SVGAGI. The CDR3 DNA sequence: TGTGCCAGCACCTTGACTAGCCAGAACACCTACGAGCAGTACTTC. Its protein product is CASTLTSQNTYEQYF.

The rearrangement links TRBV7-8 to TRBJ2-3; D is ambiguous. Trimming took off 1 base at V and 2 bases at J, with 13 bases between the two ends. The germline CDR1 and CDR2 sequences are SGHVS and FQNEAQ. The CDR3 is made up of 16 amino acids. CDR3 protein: CASSLGSVSLTDTQYF. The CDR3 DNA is TGTGCCAGCAGCTTAGGATCAGTTTCCCTCACAGATACGCAGTATTTT.

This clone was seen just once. This CDR3 is CASSQETTNEKLFF. DNA for the CDR3: TGTGCCAGCAGTCAGGAGACAACTAATGAAAAACTGTTTTTT. V and J are TRBV6-5 and TRBJ1-4; no firm D call. The CDR3 is 14 residues long. Germline V gene data show CDR1 as MNHEY and CDR2 as SVGAGI. V dropped 5 bases and J dropped 0 bases, with 7 bases sitting between them.